These T cell receptor beta chains were read from a single sample in a study of regulatory T cells in long-lasting Graves disease. TCRdb analysed the multiplex PCR reads with MiXCR anew, one entry per CDR3 protein. Of a few hundred thousand distinct CDR3 sequences listed, 23% were seen once; the top ten hold less than 30%. Source: peripheral blood mononuclear cells (PBMCs), taken when the disease was refractory, from a patient treated with antithyroid drugs. All receptors derive from a woman in her thirties or forties with Graves disease. The CDR3 runs from the conserved cysteine through the conserved F or W. Fields, in order: V gene, D gene, clone size, J gene, CDR3 protein, CDR3 DNA. D genes are given only for firm matches. Clone size is stated in some rows and not others, as once, few, many or a class when expanded.

>TRBV20-1|TRBD2|many|TRBJ2-7
CSARDTSGIRYEQYF
TGCAGTGCTAGAGATACTAGCGGGATCAGATACGAGCAGTACTTC
>TRBV20-1|NA|many|TRBJ2-5
CSASGMYQETQYF
TGCAGTGCTAGCGGGATGTACCAAGAGACCCAGTACTTC
>TRBV10-3|TRBD1|few|TRBJ2-7
CAISDPRTGGYEQYF
TGTGCCATCAGTGATCCCCGGACAGGGGGGTACGAGCAGTACTTC
>TRBV10-3|TRBD2|NA|TRBJ2-5
CAIRTSGREETQYF
TGTGCCATCAGAACTAGCGGGAGGGAAGAGACCCAGTACTTC
>TRBV13|TRBD2|NA|TRBJ2-2
CASSFRAGAAGELFF
TGTGCCAGCAGCTTTCGAGCGGGAGCTGCCGGGGAGCTGTTTTTT
>TRBV2|TRBD2|many|TRBJ2-5
CASKKGLAGPIQETQYF
TGTGCCAGCAAAAAGGGGCTAGCGGGCCCAATTCAAGAGACCCAGTACTTC
>TRBV27|NA|many|TRBJ2-7
CASSFGGSFVYEQYF
TGTGCCAGCAGTTTTGGTGGGAGCTTCGTTTACGAGCAGTACTTC
>TRBV20-1|NA|few|TRBJ1-5
CSAPIGRAVNQPQHF
TGCAGTGCCCCAATTGGTAGGGCGGTCAATCAGCCCCAGCATTTT
>TRBV27|NA|NA|TRBJ2-7
CASSLSIGTHLYEQYF
TGTGCCAGCAGTTTATCGATTGGGACACATCTCTACGAGCAGTACTTC
>TRBV28|TRBD1|many|TRBJ1-2
CASGTGYLSNYGYTF
TGTGCCAGCGGGACAGGGTATTTGTCTAACTATGGCTACACCTTC
>TRBV28|NA|NA|TRBJ1-3
CASSSSPRFGVSGNTIYF
TGTGCCAGCAGTTCCAGTCCTCGTTTTGGGGTCTCTGGAAACACCATATATTTT